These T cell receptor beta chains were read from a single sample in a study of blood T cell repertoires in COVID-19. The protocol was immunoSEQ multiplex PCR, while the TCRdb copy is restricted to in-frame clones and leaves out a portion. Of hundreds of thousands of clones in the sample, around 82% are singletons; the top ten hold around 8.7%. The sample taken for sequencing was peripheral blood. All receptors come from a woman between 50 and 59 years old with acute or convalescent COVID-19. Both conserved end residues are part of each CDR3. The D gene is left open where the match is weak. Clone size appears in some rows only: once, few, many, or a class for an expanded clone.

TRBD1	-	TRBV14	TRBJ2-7	CASRLGTGMGEQYF	TGTGCCAGCAGACTAGGGACAGGGATGGGCGAGCAGTACTTC
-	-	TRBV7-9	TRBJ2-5	CASSLNSLQETQYF	TGTGCCAGCAGCTTAAACAGTCTTCAAGAGACCCAGTACTTC
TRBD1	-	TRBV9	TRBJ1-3	CASSPGQGRAGNTIYF	TGTGCCAGCAGCCCTGGACAGGGAAGGGCTGGAAACACCATATATTTT
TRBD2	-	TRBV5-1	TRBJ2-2	CASSALAGVRTGELFF	TGCGCCAGCAGCGCACTAGCGGGAGTACGGACCGGGGAGCTGTTTTTT
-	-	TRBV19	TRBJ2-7	CASSMAGDRYEQYF	TGTGCCAGTAGTATGGCAGGGGATCGGTACGAGCAGTACTTC
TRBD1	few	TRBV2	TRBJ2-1	CASSDWGTGVTNEQFF	TGTGCCAGCAGTGATTGGGGGACAGGGGTTACGAATGAGCAGTTCTTC
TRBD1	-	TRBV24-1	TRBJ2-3	CATSDFQGADTQYF	TGTGCCACCAGTGATTTCCAGGGGGCAGATACGCAGTATTTT
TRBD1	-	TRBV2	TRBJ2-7	CASSGDRGDYEQYF	TGTGCCAGCAGTGGGGACAGGGGGGACTACGAGCAGTACTTC
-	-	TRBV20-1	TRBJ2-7	CSARQGHHQYF	TGCAGTGCTAGACAGGGCCACCACCAGTACTTC
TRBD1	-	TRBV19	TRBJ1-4	CASSAGQGPNEKLFF	TGTGCCAGTAGTGCCGGACAGGGACCTAATGAAAAACTGTTTTTT
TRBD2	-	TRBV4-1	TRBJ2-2	CASSQDSLAGVSGELFF	TGCGCCAGCAGCCAAGATTCACTAGCGGGAGTGTCCGGGGAGCTGTTTTTT
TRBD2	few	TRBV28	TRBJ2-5	CASSPFGGSGRAGETQYF	TGTGCCAGCAGTCCCTTTGGGGGTAGCGGGAGGGCCGGGGAGACCCAGTACTTC
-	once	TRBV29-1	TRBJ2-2	CSAARTAWGTGELFF	TGCAGCGCTGCCCGGACAGCCTGGGGGACCGGGGAGCTGTTTTTT
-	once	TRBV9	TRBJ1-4	CASSVGVTEKLFF	TGTGCCAGCAGCGTAGGAGTTACCGAAAAACTGTTTTTT
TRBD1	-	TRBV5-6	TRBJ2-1	CASSRTGGSSYNEQFF	TGTGCCAGCAGCCGGACAGGGGGTAGCTCCTACAATGAGCAGTTCTTC
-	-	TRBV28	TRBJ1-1	CASSLSQLNTEAFF	TGTGCCAGCAGTTTATCACAGCTGAACACTGAAGCTTTCTTT
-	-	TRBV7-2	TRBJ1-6	CASSLGELNSPLHF	TGTGCCAGCAGCTTAGGAGAGCTTAATTCACCCCTCCACTTT
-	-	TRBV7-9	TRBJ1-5	CASSQAGTLSNQPQHF	TGTGCCAGCAGTCAAGCCGGGACACTGAGCAATCAGCCCCAGCATTTT
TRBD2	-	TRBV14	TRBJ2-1	CASSLTTSGSRNEQFF	TGTGCCAGCAGCCTAACGACTAGCGGGTCGAGGAATGAGCAGTTCTTC
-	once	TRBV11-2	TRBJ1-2	CASSLGPLRGSNYGYTF	TGTGCCAGCAGCCTCGGGCCCCTTAGGGGGTCTAACTATGGCTACACCTTC
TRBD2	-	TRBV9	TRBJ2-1	CASSVTSGRARVIDEQFF	TGTGCCAGCAGCGTAACTAGCGGGAGGGCCCGGGTAATCGATGAGCAGTTCTTC
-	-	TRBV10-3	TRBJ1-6	CAISDPRRGGDSPLHF	TGTGCCATCAGTGATCCCCGCCGGGGTGGTGATTCACCCCTCCACTTT
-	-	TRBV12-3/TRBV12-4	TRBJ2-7	CASGPREAYEQYF	TGTGCCAGCGGCCCCCGAGAGGCCTACGAGCAGTACTTC
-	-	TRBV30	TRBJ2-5	CAWSSTGETQYF	TGTGCCTGGAGTTCTACCGGGGAGACCCAGTACTTC